Below, 9 T cell receptor beta chains from the same sample are listed, as sequenced in a study of cytomegalovirus exposure and HLA in healthy donors. This PCR relied on a set of 60 Vbeta primers and 13 Jbeta primers. The assay was immunoSEQ multiplex PCR, and TCRdb's table has in-frame clones only and misses some. This sample carries around 120,000 clones, approximately 76% of them seen once, and the ten largest clones take 15% to 20%. Sequenced input: PBMCs. Every receptor here comes from a man aged 50-59 years in good health and CMV-seropositive.

The V gene is TRBV5-1, the J gene TRBJ2-1, with TRBD2 matching over 12 bases. This CDR3 comprises 21 residues. Per germline, CDR1 SGHRS and CDR2 YFSETQ. Trimming at V came to 4 bases and at J to 0 bases, leaving 17 bases not matched to a gene. CDR3: CASSPEPPRTSGESSYNEQFF. The CDR3 DNA sequence: TGCGCCAGCAGCCCCGAACCCCCAAGGACTAGCGGGGAAAGCTCCTACAATGAGCAGTTCTTC.

A remark on this clone: The identical CDR3 is also encoded by other nucleotide sequences in the sample. The rearrangement uses TRBV7-2 and TRBJ2-3, with TRBD2 as a possible D gene (6 bases). CDR3 size: 16 residues. The V gene lost 2 bases and the J gene lost 6 bases, with 18 bases spanning the gap. Germline V gives CDR1 SGHTA, CDR2 FQGNSA. CDR3 region: CASSLSGRAAGDTQYF. The CDR3 coding sequence is TGTGCCAGCAGCTTAAGTGGTAGAGCGGCGGGGGATACGCAGTATTTT.

The V and J genes are TRBV11-2 and TRBJ2-1, with D unresolved. The CDR3 contains 15 residues. Germline CDR1 is SGHAT and CDR2 is FQNNGV. The V gene lost 2 bases and the J gene lost 2 bases, with 10 bases spanning the gap. The DNA for the CDR3 is TGTGCCAGCAGCTTACTCCCAGCGCCCTACAATGAGCAGTTCTTC. Protein sequence: CASSLLPAPYNEQFF.

The chain carries TRBV19 and TRBJ1-6, with D hard to call. The CDR3 has 15 amino acids. Looked up from germline, CDR1 is LNHDA and CDR2 is SQIVND (reference sequence). V dropped 6 bases and J dropped 0 bases, with 9 bases sitting between them. The CDR3 region has the DNA TGTGCCAGTAGGGCATTTTCCTCCTATAATTCACCCCTCCACTTT. It yields the protein CASRAFSSYNSPLHF.

This rearrangement joins TRBV11-2 to TRBJ1-2; 10 bases agree with TRBD1. The germline V gene has CDR1 SGHAT and CDR2 FQNNGV. The CDR3 covers 15 residues. Trimming cost V 4 bases and J 7 bases; bases outside gene matches: 9. The CDR3: CASSYDRGRIGGYTF. In DNA form, the CDR3 reads TGTGCCAGCAGCTACGACAGGGGGCGCATCGGTGGCTACACCTTC.

The rearrangement uses TRBV7-2 and TRBJ1-5; no clear D gene. This CDR3 is built from 13 residues. Germline V gene sequence: CDR1 SGHTA, CDR2 FQGNSA. Trimming removed 0 bases from V and 4 bases from J, with 4 bases in between. CDR3 nucleotides: TGTGCCAGCAGCTTAGCTCATAATCAGCCCCAGCATTTT. Its translation is CASSLAHNQPQHF. Drawing the rest from reference TRBV7-2 and TRBJ1-5, the complete variable domain is GAGVSQSPSNKVTEKGKDVELRCDPISGHTALYWYRQSLGQGLEFLIYFQGNSAPDKSGLPSDRFSAERTGGSVSTLTIQRTQQEDSAVYLCASSLAHNQPQHFGDGTRLSIL.

This clone is a singleton in its sample. The chain couples TRBV28 to TRBJ1-1; 8 bases map to TRBD1. The CDR3 runs to 13 residues. Losses at the gene ends were 10 bases for V and 4 bases for J; bases not matched to a gene: 8. Germline-derived CDR1 and CDR2 are MDHEN and SYDVKM. CDR3 DNA sequence: TGTGCCATCTTCGCCGGGACAGGCACTGAAGCTTTCTTT. It codes for CAIFAGTGTEAFF.

There are a few counts of this clone. CDR3 sequence: CASSNKGGVAGELFF. The CDR3 DNA is TGTGCCAGCAGCAACAAGGGGGGGGTGGCCGGGGAGCTGTTTTTT. This sequence joins TRBV21-1 and TRBJ2-2; the D segment call TRBD2 is taken from the table without a DNA check. TRBV21-1 is a pseudogene locus. The CDR3 sequence is 15 residues long.

The genes are TRBV5-1 and TRBJ1-1, with D perhaps TRBD1 (5 bases). Trimming removed 4 bases at V and 3 bases at J, with 13 bases between. The CDR3 contains 14 residues. Germline CDR1 reads SGHRS; CDR2 reads YFSETQ. CDR3 bases: TGCGCCAGCAGCCCCTGGGGCAGCGACACTGAAGCTTTCTTT. Protein sequence: CASSPWGSDTEAFF.